A selection of T cell receptor beta chains follows, all from one sample in a study of T-cell reconstitution after alpha-beta-depleted transplantation in children. TCRdb fed the PCR reads into MiXCR, producing one record per CDR3 protein. The sample contains more than 120,000 distinct CDR3 sequences, roughly 9% of which appear only once. Source: PBMCs, mostly from graft donor cells, taken 180 days after TCRalphabeta/CD19-depleted stem cell transplant. These receptors came from a female patient aged 2-9 years who had a stem cell transplant for congenital amegakaryocytic thrombocytopenia, so the T cells may come from the graft donor. CDR3s include the opening cysteine and the closing phenylalanine or tryptophan. D genes are given only for firm matches. The size of a clone is reported for some rows only, either as once, few or many, or as a class for expanded clones.

many	TRBV20-1	13	NA	TRBJ2-1	CSARDPPIREQFF	TGCAGTGCTAGAGATCCTCCGATACGTGAGCAGTTCTTC
many	TRBV24-1	11	NA	TRBJ2-5	CATSDFETQYF	TGTGCCACCAGTGATTTTGAGACCCAGTACTTC
NA	TRBV12-3/TRBV12-4	15	TRBD1	TRBJ1-1	CASSSPTGGEVEAFF	TGTGCCAGCAGTTCCCCGACAGGGGGTGAGGTAGAAGCTTTCTTT
many	TRBV20-1	13	NA	TRBJ2-7	CSASGVDSYEQYF	TGCAGTGCTAGCGGGGTCGACTCCTACGAGCAGTACTTC
NA	TRBV12-3/TRBV12-4	13	TRBD1	TRBJ1-2	CASSPGTGGGYTF	TGTGCCAGCAGTCCCGGGACAGGGGGTGGCTACACCTTC
NA	TRBV7-2	15	NA	TRBJ1-5	CASSLYQGSDQPQHF	TGTGCCAGCAGCTTATACCAGGGCAGCGATCAGCCCCAGCATTTT
few	TRBV3-1	17	NA	TRBJ1-6	CASSPTLSEGITSPLHF	TGTGCCAGCAGCCCCACTCTATCAGAAGGCATCACTTCACCCCTCCACTTT
few	TRBV4-1	16	NA	TRBJ1-5	CASSQDFGYSNQPQHF	TGCGCCAGCAGCCAAGATTTCGGGTATAGCAATCAGCCCCAGCATTTT
many	TRBV7-9	17	TRBD2	TRBJ2-1	CASSPVLAGGPYNEQFF	TGTGCCAGCAGCCCGGTTCTAGCGGGGGGGCCCTACAATGAGCAGTTCTTC
NA	TRBV18	12	TRBD2	TRBJ2-7	CASSPPGGEQYF	TGTGCCAGCTCCCCCCCGGGGGGAGAGCAGTACTTC
many	TRBV7-9	15	NA	TRBJ2-5	CASSLELGGKETQYF	TGTGCCAGCAGCTTAGAGCTCGGAGGGAAAGAGACCCAGTACTTC
many	TRBV20-1	12	NA	TRBJ2-5	CSAGGGTGTQYF	TGCAGTGCTGGGGGAGGCACCGGGACCCAGTACTTC
NA	TRBV5-1	15	NA	TRBJ2-2	CASSLFERDTGELFF	TGCGCCAGCAGCTTGTTTGAAAGGGACACCGGGGAGCTGTTTTTT
many	TRBV5-1	17	TRBD1	TRBJ1-2	CASSDRTGFLRNYGYTF	TGCGCCAGCAGCGACAGGACAGGGTTTTTAAGGAACTATGGCTACACCTTC
NA	TRBV12-3/TRBV12-4	16	NA	TRBJ1-2	CASSFDATVPVYGYTF	TGTGCCAGCAGTTTCGATGCGACAGTTCCCGTCTATGGCTACACCTTC
few	TRBV12-3/TRBV12-4	14	NA	TRBJ1-2	CASSPAGRRNGYTF	TGTGCCAGCAGTCCCGCGGGGCGTCGGAATGGCTACACCTTC
many	TRBV6-6	15	NA	TRBJ2-2	CASKGGQGATGELFF	TGTGCCAGCAAAGGAGGGCAGGGCGCCACCGGGGAGCTGTTTTTT
few	TRBV20-1	14	NA	TRBJ2-3	CSASFPPFTDTQYF	TGCAGTGCTAGCTTTCCTCCCTTCACAGATACGCAGTATTTT
many	TRBV20-1	11	NA	TRBJ2-7	CSAVDNYEQYF	TGCAGTGCCGTGGACAACTACGAGCAGTACTTC
few	TRBV20-1	16	TRBD1	TRBJ1-5	CSADPSRGPLNQPQHF	TGCAGTGCTGACCCTTCGAGGGGGCCGTTAAATCAGCCCCAGCATTTT
many	TRBV9	16	TRBD2	TRBJ2-1	CASSVVGGGVYNEQFF	TGTGCCAGCAGCGTAGTCGGGGGGGGAGTCTACAATGAGCAGTTCTTC
NA	TRBV5-1	16	NA	TRBJ1-6	CASSARQSSYNSPLHF	TGCGCCAGCAGCGCACGACAGAGCTCCTATAATTCACCCCTCCACTTT
NA	TRBV20-1	19	TRBD2	TRBJ2-1	CSARDLNGVGLAGDNEQFF	TGCAGTGCTAGAGATCTAAATGGAGTGGGACTAGCGGGAGACAATGAGCAGTTCTTC
few	TRBV4-2	13	NA	TRBJ2-2	CASSQESTGELFF	TGTGCCAGCAGCCAAGAAAGCACCGGGGAGCTGTTTTTT
many	TRBV20-1	14	NA	TRBJ2-1	CSATPGNYGDEQFF	TGCAGTGCTACACCGGGAAACTATGGGGATGAGCAGTTCTTC
many	TRBV5-5	12	NA	TRBJ2-1	CASSPTYNEQFF	TGTGCCAGCAGCCCTACCTACAATGAGCAGTTCTTC
many	TRBV15	14	TRBD1	TRBJ1-5	CATSETGAWQPQHF	TGTGCCACCAGCGAGACAGGGGCTTGGCAGCCCCAGCATTTT
many	TRBV13	13	NA	TRBJ1-1	CASSPYRRTEAFF	TGTGCCAGCAGCCCCTACAGGCGGACTGAAGCTTTCTTT
many	TRBV5-1	13	NA	TRBJ2-1	CASSSLRDNEQFF	TGCGCCAGCAGCTCCCTCCGGGACAATGAGCAGTTCTTC
many	TRBV27	15	TRBD2	TRBJ2-1	CASSLIGGRSNEQFF	TGTGCCAGCAGTTTAATAGGCGGGAGATCCAATGAGCAGTTCTTC
few	TRBV4-3	16	NA	TRBJ2-5	CASSPARRGAGETQYF	TGCGCCAGCAGCCCCGCTCGACGGGGGGCGGGGGAGACCCAGTACTTC
many	TRBV20-1	14	NA	TRBJ2-7	CSARGWSGVDEQYF	TGCAGTGCAAGAGGTTGGTCGGGGGTAGACGAGCAGTACTTC
NA	TRBV13	13	NA	TRBJ2-7	CASSLNIGYEQYF	TGTGCCAGCAGCTTAAACATAGGGTACGAGCAGTACTTC
many	TRBV20-1	15	TRBD1	TRBJ1-2	CSARPQGQPNYGYTF	TGCAGTGCTAGGCCCCAGGGACAGCCTAACTATGGCTACACCTTC
many	TRBV12-3/TRBV12-4	13	TRBD1	TRBJ1-2	CASSPGQNYGYTF	TGTGCCAGCAGTCCGGGACAGAACTATGGCTACACCTTC
many	TRBV3-1	14	NA	TRBJ1-1	CASSRGWERTEAFF	TGTGCCAGCAGCCGAGGGTGGGAGAGAACTGAAGCTTTCTTT
few	TRBV4-1	15	TRBD1	TRBJ2-4	CASSHGDRKKNIQYF	TGCGCCAGCAGCCATGGGGACAGGAAAAAAAACATTCAGTACTTC
few	TRBV7-6	15	TRBD1	TRBJ2-2	CASRRDRGSTGELFF	TGTGCCAGTAGAAGGGACAGGGGGTCAACCGGGGAGCTGTTTTTT
NA	TRBV6-1	15	TRBD2	TRBJ2-1	CASRSGTSGWNEQFF	TGTGCCAGTCGATCTGGGACTAGCGGGTGGAATGAGCAGTTCTTC
NA	TRBV7-2	15	TRBD1	TRBJ2-1	CASSEGTGRRNEQFF	TGTGCCAGCAGCGAAGGGACAGGGAGAAGGAATGAGCAGTTCTTC
many	TRBV20-1	14	TRBD2	TRBJ2-1	CSARFLAGDNEQFF	TGCAGTGCTAGATTTTTAGCGGGAGACAATGAGCAGTTCTTC
many	TRBV7-2	15	NA	TRBJ2-2	CASSLWGRGTGELFF	TGTGCCAGCAGCTTGTGGGGGAGGGGGACCGGGGAGCTGTTTTTT
many	TRBV3-1	13	TRBD2	TRBJ2-2	CASSLRGAGELFF	TGTGCCAGCAGCCTCCGGGGGGCCGGGGAGCTGTTTTTT
few	TRBV20-1	13	NA	TRBJ1-2	CSARSGFNYGYTF	TGCAGTGCTAGGTCGGGTTTTAACTATGGCTACACCTTC
many	TRBV10-3	14	NA	TRBJ2-2	CAISEQRNTGELFF	TGTGCCATCAGCGAGCAGAGGAACACCGGGGAGCTGTTTTTT
many	TRBV20-1	14	NA	TRBJ2-7	CSAREGGGALQQYF	TGCAGTGCTAGAGAGGGGGGGGGCGCCTTACAGCAGTACTTC
many	TRBV28	17	NA	TRBJ1-5	CASTTPAGRYSNQPQHF	TGTGCCAGCACCACCCCTGCAGGCCGGTATAGCAATCAGCCCCAGCATTTT
many	TRBV12-3/TRBV12-4	15	NA	TRBJ2-3	CASSTGTTSTDTQYF	TGTGCCAGCAGCACCGGGACGACTAGCACAGATACGCAGTATTTT
few	TRBV12-3/TRBV12-4	12	TRBD1	TRBJ1-2	CASSRTGDALAF	TGTGCCAGCAGTCGAACAGGGGACGCCTTGGCCTTC
few	TRBV24-1	16	NA	TRBJ2-6	CATSDTGNSGANVLTF	TGTGCCACCAGTGATACGGGGAACTCTGGGGCCAACGTCCTGACTTTC
many	TRBV5-5	15	NA	TRBJ2-3	CASTFLPSAPDTQYF	TGTGCCAGCACCTTTCTCCCATCGGCCCCAGATACGCAGTATTTT
few	TRBV10-3	14	NA	TRBJ2-1	CAIAHESSYNEQFF	TGTGCCATTGCTCATGAAAGCTCCTACAATGAGCAGTTCTTC
few	TRBV6-1	10	NA	TRBJ2-1	CASNMVEQFF	TGTGCCAGCAACATGGTTGAGCAGTTCTTC
many	TRBV12-3/TRBV12-4	14	NA	TRBJ1-1	CASSTSDSSNEAFF	NA
NA	TRBV7-7	15	TRBD2	TRBJ2-5	CASSPSSGRLETQYF	TGTGCCAGCAGCCCATCTAGCGGGAGGTTAGAGACCCAGTACTTC
NA	TRBV21-1	14	NA	TRBJ2-1	CASKNRVYYNEQFF	TGTGCCAGTAAAAACCGGGTTTACTACAATGAGCAGTTCTTC
many	TRBV27	14	NA	TRBJ2-2	CASRQGGVFGELFF	TGTGCCAGCAGACAGGGAGGGGTGTTCGGGGAGCTGTTTTTT